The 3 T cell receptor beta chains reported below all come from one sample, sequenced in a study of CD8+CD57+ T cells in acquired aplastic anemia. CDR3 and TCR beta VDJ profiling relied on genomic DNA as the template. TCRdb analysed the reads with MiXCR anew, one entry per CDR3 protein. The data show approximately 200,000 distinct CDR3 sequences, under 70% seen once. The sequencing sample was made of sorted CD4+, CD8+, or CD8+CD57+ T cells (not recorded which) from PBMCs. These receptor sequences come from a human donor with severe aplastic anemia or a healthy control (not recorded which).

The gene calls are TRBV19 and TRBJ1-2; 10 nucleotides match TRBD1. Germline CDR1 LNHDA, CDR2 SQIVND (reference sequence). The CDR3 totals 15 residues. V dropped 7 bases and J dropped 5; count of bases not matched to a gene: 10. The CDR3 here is CASNDRDRGVYGYTF. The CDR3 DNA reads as TGTGCCAGTAATGACCGGGACAGGGGAGTATATGGCTACACCTTC.

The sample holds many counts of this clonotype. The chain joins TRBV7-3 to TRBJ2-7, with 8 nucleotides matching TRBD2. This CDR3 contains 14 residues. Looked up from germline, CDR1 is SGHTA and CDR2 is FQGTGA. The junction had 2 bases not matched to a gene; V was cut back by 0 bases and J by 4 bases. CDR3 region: CASSLTSGGYEQYF. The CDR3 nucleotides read TGTGCCAGCAGCTTAACCAGCGGGGGTTACGAGCAGTACTTC.

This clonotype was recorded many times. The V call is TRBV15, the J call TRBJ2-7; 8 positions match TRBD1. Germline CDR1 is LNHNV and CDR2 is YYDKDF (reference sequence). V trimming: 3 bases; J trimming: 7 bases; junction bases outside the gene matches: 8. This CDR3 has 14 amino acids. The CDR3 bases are TGTGCCACCAGCAGTCGACAGGGGCCGGAGGAGCAGTACTTC. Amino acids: CATSSRQGPEEQYF.